The 14 T cell receptor beta chains below come from one sample, sequenced in a study of shared clonotypes between healthy human individuals. TCRdb's copy holds only in-frame clones and misses some; the assay was immunoSEQ multiplex PCR. The sample shows about 2 million clones, around 96% of them seen only once. Naive CD8 isolation took CD45RO-negative cells positively selected for CCR7 and excluded terminally differentiated effector memory CD45RA+ cells. Material for sequencing was naive CD8+ T cells sorted from blood. These receptors were obtained from a man aged 18 to 35 in good health.

This clone was picked up one time. The chain carries TRBV25-1 and TRBJ2-1; TRBD2 might be the D (6 bases). The CDR3 runs to 12 residues. Trimming removed 6 bases at V and 7 bases at J, with 10 bases between. Germline V CDR1 and CDR2: MGHDK, SYGVNS. In nucleotides, the CDR3 is TGTGCCAGCAGCGGGAGTGTGAATGAGCAGTTCTTC. This codes for CASSGSVNEQFF.

The chain carries TRBV2 and TRBJ2-7; possibly TRBD2 for D (6 bases). The V end lost 2 bases, the J end lost 7 bases, and 12 bases lay between the germline ends. The CDR3 is made up of 13 amino acids. From germline, CDR1 is SNHLY and CDR2 FYNNEI. The CDR3 here is CASSEYRGWEQYF. The CDR3 nucleotides are TGTGCCAGCAGTGAATATCGGGGGTGGGAGCAGTACTTC.

The rearrangement joins TRBV7-9 to TRBJ2-7; 10 bases are shared with TRBD2. With V trimmed by 6 bases and J by 0 bases, 5 bases remained unmatched. This CDR3 spans 15 amino acids. CDR1 SEHNR and CDR2 FQNEAQ come from the germline V gene (reference sequence). As DNA, the CDR3 is TGTGCCAGCAGTGGGACTAGCGATGCCTCCTACGAGCAGTACTTC. This encodes CASSGTSDASYEQYF.

The table lists this clone with a count of one. V and J are TRBV9 and TRBJ1-2, with D possibly matching TRBD1 (6 bases). Trimming took 1 base from V and 4 from J, leaving 14 bases between them. The germline gives CDR1 SGDLS, CDR2 YYNGEE. The CDR3 loop spans 15 amino acids. The CDR3: CASSVWGQGSYGYTF. CDR3 coding DNA: TGTGCCAGCAGCGTATGGGGTCAGGGGAGCTATGGCTACACCTTC. The variable domain in full, completed from reference TRBV9 and TRBJ1-2, reads DSGVTQTPKHLITATGQRVTLRCSPRSGDLSVYWYQQSLDQGLQFLIQYYNGEERAKGNILERFSAQQFPDLHSELNLSSLELGDSALYFCASSVWGQGSYGYTFGSGTRLTVV.

The chain has TRBV13 and TRBJ1-6; 8 bases match TRBD1. CDR1 and CDR2 from the germline V gene are PRHDT and FYEKMQ (reference sequence). V gave up 3 bases and J gave up 7 bases; unmatched junction bases: 5. The CDR3 length is 15 residues. DNA of the CDR3: TGTGCCAGCAGCTTTAGGACAGGGAGGAATTCACCCCTCCACTTT. Amino acids: CASSFRTGRNSPLHF.

The rearrangement links TRBV10-3 to TRBJ2-2; D is perhaps TRBD2 (5 bases). Germline V gene data show CDR1 as ENHRY and CDR2 as SYGVKD. The CDR3 is 12 amino acids. With 8 bases removed from V and 7 bases from J, the gap between germline ends came to 11 bases. This CDR3 is CAISTGGGELFF. As DNA, the CDR3 is TGTGCCATCTCCACCGGAGGCGGGGAGCTGTTTTTT.

The rearrangement uses TRBV9 and TRBJ1-2, with 7 bases lining up with TRBD1. This CDR3 contains 15 residues. V trimming: 1 base; J trimming: 8 bases; junction bases outside the gene matches: 11. Germline V lookup: CDR1 SGDLS, CDR2 YYNGEE. CDR3 coding DNA: TGTGCCAGCAGCGTAACGGCGGACCAGGGGGGCGGCTACACCTTC. This codes for CASSVTADQGGGYTF.

The chain uses TRBV9 and TRBJ1-1; D perhaps matches TRBD1 (5 bases). The germline CDR1 and CDR2 sequences are SGDLS and YYNGEE. The CDR3 totals 14 residues. Between the trimmed V and J ends, which lost 4 bases and 2 bases, there was a span of 12 bases. The CDR3 sequence is CASSSRGGNTEAFF. The CDR3 region has the DNA TGTGCCAGCAGCTCAAGGGGTGGTAACACTGAAGCTTTCTTT.

The rearrangement joins TRBV10-1 to TRBJ2-7, with TRBD1 matching 7 bases. V was pared by 11 bases and J by 6 bases, with 7 bases of the junction left unmatched. The V gene's germline CDR1 is WNHNN and CDR2 SYGVQD (reference sequence). The CDR3 covers 11 residues. The CDR3 region is CAFQGQAEQYF. As DNA, the CDR3 is TGCGCCTTCCAAGGACAGGCCGAGCAGTACTTC.

The chain joins TRBV7-9 to TRBJ1-5, with 7 bases identical to TRBD1. Germline V lookup: CDR1 SEHNR, CDR2 FQNEAQ (reference sequence). V shed 4 bases and J 0 bases; nucleotides not matched to a gene: 6. CDR3 length equals 16 residues. The CDR3 loop is CASSSEGQNSNQPQHF. Here the CDR3 DNA reads TGTGCCAGCAGCTCCGAGGGACAGAATAGCAATCAGCCCCAGCATTTT.

V is TRBV27 and J is TRBJ2-3, with TRBD2 matching 13 bases. Germline V CDR1 and CDR2: MNHEY, SMNVEV (reference sequence). The trim removed 4 bases at V and 3 bases at J, leaving 10 bases unmatched. This CDR3 has 18 amino acids. The CDR3, as DNA: TGTGCCAGCAGTTACACTAGCGGGGGGGCGAGTCAGACAGATACGCAGTATTTT. Its translation: CASSYTSGGASQTDTQYF.

The chain joins TRBV7-9 to TRBJ2-2; D not resolved. The V and J ends lost 2 bases and 4 bases respectively, with 11 bases between them. There are 15 residues in the CDR3. CDR1 and CDR2 (germline): SEHNR, FQNEAQ (reference sequence). The CDR3: CASSLSERITGELFF. The CDR3 DNA follows: TGTGCCAGCAGCTTATCAGAGCGAATCACCGGGGAGCTGTTTTTT. Variable domain in full (rest from reference TRBV7-9 and TRBJ2-2): DTGVSQNPRHKITKRGQNVTFRCDPISEHNRLYWYRQTLGQGPEFLTYFQNEAQLEKSRLLSDRFSAERPKGSFSTLEIQRTEQGDSAMYLCASSLSERITGELFFGEGSRLTVL.

This clone was counted a single time. The chain employs TRBV7-9 and TRBJ2-1; tentatively, D is TRBD1 or TRBD2 (5 bases each). Germline V gives CDR1 SEHNR, CDR2 FQNEAQ (reference sequence). V was cut by 1 base and J by 5 bases, with 12 bases left in between. This CDR3 is built from 15 residues. The CDR3 spells CASSLVRREHNEQFF. The CDR3, as DNA: TGTGCCAGCAGCTTAGTCCGCAGGGAGCACAATGAGCAGTTCTTC.

V and J are TRBV6-6 and TRBJ2-2; 7 nucleotides agree with TRBD1. Germline lookup yields CDR1 MNHNY and CDR2 SVGAGI (reference sequence). With 6 bases clipped from V and 6 bases from J, the junction kept 7 bases outside the gene matches. The CDR3 covers 14 residues. The CDR3 loop is CASRNDRVPGELFF. CDR3 DNA: TGTGCCAGCAGAAACGACAGGGTTCCCGGGGAGCTGTTTTTT.